This T cell receptor beta chain was sequenced during a study of identical twins. Study-wide points: Models underestimated TCR alpha sharing (out-of-frame) in monozygotic twins. Invariant cells of the MAIT and iNKT types might have partly distorted the zero-insertion analyses.

Unique molecular identifiers were in the cDNA, with template-switch universal primer binding. TCRdb used MiXCR to reprocess the 5' RACE reads, holding one entry per CDR3 protein. The sample has hundreds of thousands of distinct CDR3 sequences; around an eighth are singletons. Only healthy Caucasians were enrolled as donors. This clonotype was seen many times. Its matching antigen is unknown. V dropped 0 bases and J dropped 3 bases, with 0 bases sitting between them. CDR3 length: 13 amino acids. Per germline, CDR1 MNHEY and CDR2 SVGAGI. The same data also went into a second study, on yellow fever vaccine responses in identical twins.

The specimen was CD8+ T cells sorted from blood. The origin of this receptor is a young woman in good health. The genes are TRBV6-5 and TRBJ2-6; D remains ambiguous. The CDR3: CASSYSGANVLTF. The CDR3, as DNA: TGTGCCAGCAGTTACTCTGGGGCCAACGTCCTGACTTTC.